One sample yielded the 15 T cell receptor beta chains listed below, sequenced in a study of CD8+ T cells in alopecia areata (dated by TCRdb to between 2017 and 2018). Library generation was performed with the immunoSEQ multiplex PCR assay. For TCR sequencing, RNA was extracted from every sample and reverse transcribed into cDNA to serve as template. TCRdb provides this immuneACCESS table in a form limited to in-frame rearrangements. Some clones are lacking; in checked studies, under half of them reflect an unresolved V gene, and why the rest are absent is not known. The sample table shows over 120,000 clones, and about 51% are seen once. The ten top clones hold less than 20% of the sample. The time point label on this specimen signifies: around 29 days on oral tofacitinib. The sample's treatment or condition label is to be understood as: oral pan-JAK inhibitor, 5-10 mg twice daily. Sequences were derived from CD8+ T cells sorted from blood, sampled at week 4, from a patient treated with tofacitinib. These receptors were taken from a human donor with alopecia areata.

The gene calls are TRBV6-5 and TRBJ2-3; TRBD2 matches 7 bases. The CDR3 consists of 15 residues. The germline gives CDR1 MNHEY, CDR2 SVGAGI. Trimming removed 0 bases from V and 7 bases from J; junction bases left unmatched: 7. For the CDR3, the DNA is TGTGCCAGCAGTTACTCCCCGGGGGGACCGAATACGCAGTATTTT. Its protein product is CASSYSPGGPNTQYF.

The rearrangement links TRBV27 to TRBJ2-7; tentative D call: TRBD1 (7 bases). Trimming left V 4 bases short and J 7 bases short, with 20 bases between. Per the germline V gene, CDR1 is MNHEY and CDR2 is SMNVEV (reference sequence). The CDR3 runs 15 residues. The CDR3 loop reads CASSYRQGGMGEQYF. CDR3 bases: TGTGCCAGCAGTTACCGACAGGGAGGTATGGGTGAGCAGTACTTC.

This sequence joins TRBV19 and TRBJ2-7; possible D gene TRBD2, 6 bases. Germline values: CDR1 LNHDA, CDR2 SQIVND (reference sequence). Trimming removed 3 bases from V and 0 bases from J, with 12 bases in between. This CDR3 is 15 amino acids long. CDR3 sequence (DNA): TGTGCCAGTAGTATTGGAGGGCCCAACTCCTACGAGCAGTACTTC. It encodes CASSIGGPNSYEQYF.

The chain joins TRBV29-1 to TRBJ1-2, with 7 bases lining up with TRBD1. With V trimmed by 6 bases and J by 4 bases, 11 bases remained unmatched. Germline V gene data show CDR1 as SQVTM and CDR2 as ANQGSEA. This CDR3 is built from 14 residues. The CDR3 protein is CSVWDSLEPYGYTF. The CDR3 nucleotides read TGCAGCGTGTGGGACAGCCTAGAACCCTATGGCTACACCTTC.

This clone appeared a few times. The V and J genes are TRBV13 and TRBJ1-2; no definite D call. There are 15 residues in the CDR3. The V and J ends lost 5 bases and 0 bases respectively, with 13 bases between them. The germline V gene encodes CDR1 PRHDT and CDR2 FYEKMQ (reference sequence). The CDR3 here is CASSPGALANYGYTF. In DNA, the CDR3 is TGTGCCAGCAGCCCTGGCGCTCTTGCTAACTATGGCTACACCTTC.

The chain combines TRBV4-1 with TRBJ2-2, with 10 bases that match TRBD2. CDR1 and CDR2 (germline): MGHRA, YSYEKL. Trimming removed 0 bases from V and 6 bases from J; junction bases left unmatched: 1. The CDR3 contains 15 residues. The CDR3 loop is CASSQEAGGPGELFF. The CDR3 nucleotides are TGCGCCAGCAGCCAAGAAGCGGGGGGGCCCGGGGAGCTGTTTTTT.

The rearrangement uses TRBV7-2 and TRBJ2-2; D gene unclear. Deletions cut 2 bases from V and 5 bases from J, with 9 bases between. This CDR3 comprises 14 residues. Germline V gene data show CDR1 as SGHTA and CDR2 as FQGNSA. This chain's CDR3 is CASSLLVATGELFF. CDR3 bases: TGTGCCAGCAGCTTACTTGTTGCTACCGGGGAGCTGTTTTTT. Supplemented by reference TRBV7-2 and TRBJ2-2, the full variable domain reads GAGVSQSPSNKVTEKGKDVELRCDPISGHTALYWYRQSLGQGLEFLIYFQGNSAPDKSGLPSDRFSAERTGGSVSTLTIQRTQQEDSAVYLCASSLLVATGELFFGEGSRLTVL.

CDR3 nucleotide sequence: TGCGCCAGCAGCCCGGCGGGCTACCAAGAGACCCAGTACTTC. Its translation: CASSPAGYQETQYF. This chain uses TRBV4-1 with TRBJ2-5; D may be TRBD2 (5 bases). CDR1 MGHRA and CDR2 YSYEKL come from the germline V gene. The CDR3 sequence is 14 residues long. The ends were cut back, 4 bases at V and 0 bases at J, with 9 bases in the middle.

V is TRBV4-1 and J is TRBJ2-5, with unresolved D. The CDR3 extends over 14 amino acids. V shed 1 base and J shed 0 bases, with 6 bases lying between them. CDR1 MGHRA and CDR2 YSYEKL come from the germline V gene. CDR3 residues: CASSQGQYQETQYF. The CDR3 coding sequence is TGCGCCAGCAGCCAAGGCCAGTACCAAGAGACCCAGTACTTC.

J is TRBJ1-6 and V is TRBV9; D is uncertain. The germline CDR1 and CDR2 sequences are SGDLS and YYNGEE. The V and J ends lost 4 bases and 2 bases respectively, with 10 bases between them. This CDR3 is 15 amino acids long. CDR3 region: CASSRTTAYNSPLHF. CDR3 bases: TGTGCCAGCAGCCGAACGACGGCCTATAATTCACCCCTCCACTTT.

The rearrangement links TRBV10-3 to TRBJ2-2; TRBD2 matches 7 bases. J lost 5 bases, V lost 11 bases, and 17 bases had no gene match. The CDR3 covers 16 residues. Germline loops: CDR1 ENHRY, CDR2 SYGVKD. CDR3 sequence (DNA): TGTGCCGCAACTAGCGTATGGGTCCGAGCGACCGGGGAGCTGTTTTTT. Translated, it gives CAATSVWVRATGELFF.

V usage is TRBV29-1 and J usage is TRBJ2-7, with D possibly TRBD1 on 5 matching bases. V lost 3 bases, J lost 2 bases, and 11 bases lay in between. Germline CDR1 is SQVTM and CDR2 is ANQGSEA. The CDR3 totals 13 residues. This chain's CDR3 is CSVEFDRTYEQYF. The CDR3 DNA is TGCAGCGTTGAGTTTGACAGAACCTACGAGCAGTACTTC.

The chain is built from TRBV5-1 and TRBJ2-3; 9 positions match TRBD1. Germline loops: CDR1 SGHRS, CDR2 YFSETQ. V shed 0 bases and J 5 bases; nucleotides not matched to a gene: 10. The CDR3 consists of 17 residues. The CDR3 loop is CASSLAGTGPPRDTQYF. The DNA of the CDR3 is TGCGCCAGCAGCTTGGCGGGGACAGGGCCACCGCGAGATACGCAGTATTTT. Combining the CDR3 with reference TRBV5-1 and TRBJ2-3 gives the whole variable domain KAGVTQTPRYLIKTRGQQVTLSCSPISGHRSVSWYQQTPGQGLQFLFEYFSETQRNKGNFPGRFSGRQFSNSRSEMNVSTLELGDSALYLCASSLAGTGPPRDTQYFGPGTRLTVL.

CDR3 loop: CAWSYGLAGNEQFF. CDR3 bases: TGTGCCTGGAGCTATGGACTAGCGGGGAATGAGCAGTTCTTC. The rearrangement uses TRBV30 and TRBJ2-1; 12 bases are shared with TRBD2. Germline CDR1 is GTSNPN and CDR2 is SVGIG (reference sequence). Trimming removed 3 bases from V and 7 bases from J; junction bases left unmatched: 4. The length of the CDR3 is 14 residues.

The CDR3 here is CASSPLEGGGSPLHF. CDR3 DNA sequence: TGTGCCAGCAGCCCATTGGAGGGGGGCGGCTCACCCCTCCACTTT. The chain carries TRBV11-2 and TRBJ1-6, with D possibly being TRBD1 (6 bases). The CDR3 runs 15 residues. In germline, CDR1 is SGHAT, CDR2 FQNNGV. The ends were cut back, 5 bases at V and 10 bases at J, with 18 bases in the middle.